This T cell receptor (beta chain) originates from a study of blood T cell repertoires in COVID-19. Libraries were prepared by immunoSEQ multiplex PCR; TCRdb keeps only in-frame clonotypes and omits some of them. The sample includes approximately 210,000 clones, 85% to 90% seen only once; the top ten take around a tenth. Germline V gene lookup returns CDR1 LNHDA and CDR2 SQIVND (reference sequence). The CDR3 has 14 residues. The V end lost 4 bases, the J end lost 4 bases, and 13 bases lay between the germline ends. The chain links TRBV19 to TRBJ1-1; D possibly corresponds to TRBD1 (5 bases). Sequenced: peripheral blood. This TCR derives from a man aged 45-65 years with COVID-19, enrolled during active disease. The CDR3 region is CASSRKAGPTEAFF. The CDR3 DNA follows: TGTGCCAGTAGTAGAAAGGCAGGGCCCACTGAAGCTTTCTTT.